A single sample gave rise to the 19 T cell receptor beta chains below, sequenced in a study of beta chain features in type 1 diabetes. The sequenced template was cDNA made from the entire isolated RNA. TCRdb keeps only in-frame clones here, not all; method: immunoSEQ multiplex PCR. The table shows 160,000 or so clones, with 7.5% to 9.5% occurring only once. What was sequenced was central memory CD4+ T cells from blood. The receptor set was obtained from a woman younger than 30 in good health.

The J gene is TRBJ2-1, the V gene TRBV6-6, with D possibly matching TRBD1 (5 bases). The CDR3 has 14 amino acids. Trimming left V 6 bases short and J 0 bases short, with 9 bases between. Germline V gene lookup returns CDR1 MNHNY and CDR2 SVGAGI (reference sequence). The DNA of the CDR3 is TGTGCCAGCAGAGACAGTGTCTCCTACAATGAGCAGTTCTTC. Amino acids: CASRDSVSYNEQFF.

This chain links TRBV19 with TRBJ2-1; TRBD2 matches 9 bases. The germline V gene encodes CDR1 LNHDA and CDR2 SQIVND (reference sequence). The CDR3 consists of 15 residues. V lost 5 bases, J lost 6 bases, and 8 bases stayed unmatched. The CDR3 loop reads CASSAPAGGSNEQFF. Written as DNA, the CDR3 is TGTGCCAGTAGTGCCCCAGCGGGAGGCTCCAATGAGCAGTTCTTC.

The CDR3 reads CASGLVLQGTLREQYF. The CDR3 DNA reads as TGTGCTAGTGGTTTGGTTCTCCAGGGTACCCTCCGCGAGCAGTACTTC. The V gene is TRBV12-5, the J gene TRBJ2-7, with TRBD1 as a possible D gene (5 bases). V lost 0 bases and J 6 bases, leaving 18 bases between the germline ends. Germline CDR1 LGHNT, CDR2 FRNRAP. The CDR3 totals 16 residues.

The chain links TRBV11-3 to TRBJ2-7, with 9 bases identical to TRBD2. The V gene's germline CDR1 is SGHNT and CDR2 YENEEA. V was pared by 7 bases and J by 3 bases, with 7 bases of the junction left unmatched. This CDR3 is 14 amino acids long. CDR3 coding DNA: TGTGCCAGCAATGCGGGAGGGGAAAGCTACGAGCAGTACTTC. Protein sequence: CASNAGGESYEQYF. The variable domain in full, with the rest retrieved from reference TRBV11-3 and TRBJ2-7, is EAGVVQSPRYKIIEKKQPVAFWCNPISGHNTLYWYLQNLGQGPELLIRYENEEAVDDSQLPKDRFSAERLKGVDSTLKIQPAELGDSAVYLCASNAGGESYEQYFGPGTRLTVT.

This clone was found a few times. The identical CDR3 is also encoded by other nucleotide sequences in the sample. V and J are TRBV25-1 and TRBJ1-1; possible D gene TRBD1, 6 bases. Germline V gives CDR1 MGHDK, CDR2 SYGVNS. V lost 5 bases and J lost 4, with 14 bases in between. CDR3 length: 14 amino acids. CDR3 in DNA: TGTGCCAGCAGTCCCCAAACAGGGATCACTGAAGCTTTCTTT. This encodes CASSPQTGITEAFF.

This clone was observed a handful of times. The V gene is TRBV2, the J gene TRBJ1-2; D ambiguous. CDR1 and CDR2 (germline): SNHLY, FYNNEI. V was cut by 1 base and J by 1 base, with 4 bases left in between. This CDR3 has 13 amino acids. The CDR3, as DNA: TGTGCCAGCAGTGAAGTACTTAACTATGGCTACACCTTC. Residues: CASSEVLNYGYTF.

The CDR3 region is CASGPGAGYNEQFF. The CDR3 nucleotides read TGTGCCAGCGGCCCCGGAGCCGGATACAATGAGCAGTTCTTC. The chain combines TRBV7-2 with TRBJ2-1; D is undetermined. V lost 8 bases and J 4 bases, leaving 15 bases between the germline ends. This CDR3 is 14 amino acids long. The germline V gene has CDR1 SGHTA and CDR2 FQGNSA.

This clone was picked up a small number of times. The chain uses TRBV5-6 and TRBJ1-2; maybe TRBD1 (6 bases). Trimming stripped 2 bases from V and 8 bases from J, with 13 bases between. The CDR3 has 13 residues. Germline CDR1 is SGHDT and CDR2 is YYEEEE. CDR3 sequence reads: CASSFGGQRGYTF. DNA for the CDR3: TGTGCCAGCAGCTTCGGGGGGCAAAGGGGCTACACCTTC.

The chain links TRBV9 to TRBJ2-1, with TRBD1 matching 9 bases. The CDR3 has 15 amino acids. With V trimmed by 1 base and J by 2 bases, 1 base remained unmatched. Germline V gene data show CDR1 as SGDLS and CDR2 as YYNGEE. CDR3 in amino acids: CASSVRDRAYNEQFF. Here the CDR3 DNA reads TGTGCCAGCAGCGTACGGGACAGGGCCTACAATGAGCAGTTCTTC.

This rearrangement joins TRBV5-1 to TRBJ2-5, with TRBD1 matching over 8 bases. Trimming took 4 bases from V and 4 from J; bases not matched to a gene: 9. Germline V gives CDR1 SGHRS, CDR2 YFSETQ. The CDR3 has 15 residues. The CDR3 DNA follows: TGCGCCAGCAGCCAGGGGGCGTTGGAAGGAGAGACCCAGTACTTC. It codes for CASSQGALEGETQYF.

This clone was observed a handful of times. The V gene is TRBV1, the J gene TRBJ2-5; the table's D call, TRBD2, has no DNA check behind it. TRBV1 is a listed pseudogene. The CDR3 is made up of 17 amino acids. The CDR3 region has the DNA TGCACCAGCAGCCACGCGAGTTCCGGGACTAATCAAGAGACCCAGTACTTC. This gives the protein CTSSHASSGTNQETQYF.

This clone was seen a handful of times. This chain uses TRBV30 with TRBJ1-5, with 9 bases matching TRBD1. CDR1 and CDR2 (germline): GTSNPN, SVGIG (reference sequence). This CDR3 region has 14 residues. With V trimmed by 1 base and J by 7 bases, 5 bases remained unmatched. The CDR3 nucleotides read TGTGCCTGGAGTGGGACAGGGGATATACAGCCCCAGCATTTT. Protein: CAWSGTGDIQPQHF.

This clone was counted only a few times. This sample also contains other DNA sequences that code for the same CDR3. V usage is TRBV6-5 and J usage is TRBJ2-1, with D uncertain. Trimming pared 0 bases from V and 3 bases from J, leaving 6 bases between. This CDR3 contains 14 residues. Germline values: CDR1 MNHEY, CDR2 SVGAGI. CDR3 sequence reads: CASSYSRNYNEQFF. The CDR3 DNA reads TGTGCCAGCAGTTACTCGAGAAACTACAATGAGCAGTTCTTC.

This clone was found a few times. The CDR3 DNA reads as TGTGCCAGCAGCTTGGGACAGGGGTTCGTCGGGGAGCTGTTTTTT. Translated, it gives CASSLGQGFVGELFF. V is TRBV7-2 and J is TRBJ2-2, with 10 bases fitting TRBD1. This CDR3 spans 15 amino acids. Trimming removed 3 bases from V and 7 bases from J; junction bases left unmatched: 5. Per germline, CDR1 SGHTA and CDR2 FQGNSA. Based on the CDR3 plus reference TRBV7-2 and TRBJ2-2, the full variable domain is GAGVSQSPSNKVTEKGKDVELRCDPISGHTALYWYRQSLGQGLEFLIYFQGNSAPDKSGLPSDRFSAERTGGSVSTLTIQRTQQEDSAVYLCASSLGQGFVGELFFGEGSRLTVL.

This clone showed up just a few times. This chain's CDR3 is CASSPRKAGVTDTQYF. Here the CDR3 DNA reads TGTGCCAGCAGCCCGAGGAAAGCGGGAGTCACAGATACGCAGTATTTT. This chain joins TRBV11-3 and TRBJ2-3; TRBD2 agrees at 8 bases. The J segment lost 2 bases and the V segment lost 5 bases, leaving 9 bases of the junction unmatched. The CDR3 extends over 16 amino acids. Germline loops: CDR1 SGHNT, CDR2 YENEEA. The full variable domain, its missing parts supplied by reference TRBV11-3 and TRBJ2-3, is EAGVVQSPRYKIIEKKQPVAFWCNPISGHNTLYWYLQNLGQGPELLIRYENEEAVDDSQLPKDRFSAERLKGVDSTLKIQPAELGDSAVYLCASSPRKAGVTDTQYFGPGTRLTVL.

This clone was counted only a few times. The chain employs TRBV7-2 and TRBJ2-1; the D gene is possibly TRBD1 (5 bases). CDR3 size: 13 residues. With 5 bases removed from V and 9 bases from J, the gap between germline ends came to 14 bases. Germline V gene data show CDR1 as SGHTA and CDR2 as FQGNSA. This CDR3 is CASSLPGRGEQFF. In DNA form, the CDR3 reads TGTGCCAGCAGCCTCCCAGGGCGAGGTGAGCAGTTCTTC.

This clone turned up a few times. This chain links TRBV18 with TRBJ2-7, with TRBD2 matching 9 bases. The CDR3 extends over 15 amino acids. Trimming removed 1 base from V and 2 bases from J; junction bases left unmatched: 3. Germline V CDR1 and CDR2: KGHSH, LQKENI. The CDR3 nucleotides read TGTGCCAGCTCACCACAAGCGGGAGGTCCCTACGAGCAGTACTTC. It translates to CASSPQAGGPYEQYF. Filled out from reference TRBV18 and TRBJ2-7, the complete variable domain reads NAGVMQNPRHLVRRRGQEARLRCSPMKGHSHVYWYRQLPEEGLKFMVYLQKENIIDESGMPKERFSAEFPKEGPSILRIQQVVRGDSAAYFCASSPQAGGPYEQYFGPGTRLTVT.

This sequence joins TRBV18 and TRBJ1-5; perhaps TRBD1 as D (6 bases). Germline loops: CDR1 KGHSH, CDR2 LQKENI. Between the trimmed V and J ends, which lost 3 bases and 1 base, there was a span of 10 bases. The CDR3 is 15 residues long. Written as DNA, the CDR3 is TGTGCCAGCTCACCTATACAGGGAAGCAATCAGCCCCAGCATTTT. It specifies CASSPIQGSNQPQHF.

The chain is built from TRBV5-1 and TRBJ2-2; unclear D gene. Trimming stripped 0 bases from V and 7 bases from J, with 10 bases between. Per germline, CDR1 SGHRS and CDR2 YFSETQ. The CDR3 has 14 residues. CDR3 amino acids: CASSLANAVGELFF. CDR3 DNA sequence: TGCGCCAGCAGCTTGGCCAACGCGGTCGGGGAGCTGTTTTTT.